These T cell receptor beta chains were read from a single sample in a study of T cells in tuberculosis. Only in-frame clones appear in the TCRdb table, and some are missing; sequencing was by immunoSEQ multiplex PCR. The sample shows 25,000 to 40,000 clones, 70% to 90% of them seen only once. The specimen comprised PBMCs, sampled at tuberculosis diagnosis. The receptors come from an adult with tuberculosis. Each CDR3 is given with its conserved first and last residue. Fields, in order: V gene, J gene, clone size, D gene, CDR3 DNA, CDR3 protein. A D gene is named only where the DNA matches it firmly. Clone size appears in some rows only: once, few, many, or a class for an expanded clone.

V gene: TRBV4-3
J gene: TRBJ2-1
clone size: .
D gene: .
CDR3 DNA: TGCGCCAGCAGCGCGCAGGGTTCCTACTCCTACAATGAGCAGTTCTTC
CDR3 protein: CASSAQGSYSYNEQFF

V gene: TRBV7-8
J gene: TRBJ2-3
clone size: once
D gene: .
CDR3 DNA: TGTGCCAGCAGCTTTCTCAGAGATACGCAGTATTTT
CDR3 protein: CASSFLRDTQYF

V gene: TRBV6-4
J gene: TRBJ1-2
clone size: .
D gene: TRBD1
CDR3 DNA: TGTGCCAGCAGCCACGGACAGGGGAGGGGTGGCTACACCTTC
CDR3 protein: CASSHGQGRGGYTF

V gene: TRBV4-3
J gene: TRBJ2-7
clone size: .
D gene: .
CDR3 DNA: TGCGCCAGCAGCCAACAAGTTGCGTGGGAGCAGTACTTC
CDR3 protein: CASSQQVAWEQYF

V gene: TRBV27
J gene: TRBJ1-1
clone size: .
D gene: TRBD1
CDR3 DNA: TGTGCCAGCCGGAGACAGGGATACACTGAAGCTTTCTTT
CDR3 protein: CASRRQGYTEAFF

V gene: TRBV11-2
J gene: TRBJ2-2
clone size: .
D gene: .
CDR3 DNA: TGTGCCAGCAGCGCTGGTAGGGGGTCCTCGAACACCGGGGAGCTGTTTTTT
CDR3 protein: CASSAGRGSSNTGELFF

V gene: TRBV25-1
J gene: TRBJ2-7
clone size: .
D gene: TRBD1
CDR3 DNA: TGTGCCAGCAGTGCACCGGGACAGGTCTCCTACGAGCAGTACTTC
CDR3 protein: CASSAPGQVSYEQYF

V gene: TRBV7-2
J gene: TRBJ2-7
clone size: .
D gene: TRBD1
CDR3 DNA: TGTGCCAGCAGCTTAGAATGGGACAGAGCCTACGAGCAGTACTTC
CDR3 protein: CASSLEWDRAYEQYF

V gene: TRBV7-6
J gene: TRBJ2-1
clone size: .
D gene: TRBD1
CDR3 DNA: TGTGCCAGCAGCCCAACGGGACAGAACTACAATGAGCAGTTCTTC
CDR3 protein: CASSPTGQNYNEQFF

V gene: TRBV28
J gene: TRBJ2-7
clone size: .
D gene: TRBD1
CDR3 DNA: TGTGCCAGCAGTTTCCCTCCGGGACAGGTGCCCTACGAGCAGTACTTC
CDR3 protein: CASSFPPGQVPYEQYF

V gene: TRBV6-6
J gene: TRBJ2-7
clone size: .
D gene: TRBD1
CDR3 DNA: TGTGCCAGCAGTTACGGCGACAGGGCCGAGCAGTACTTC
CDR3 protein: CASSYGDRAEQYF

V gene: TRBV9
J gene: TRBJ2-1
clone size: .
D gene: TRBD2
CDR3 DNA: TGTGCCAGCAGCGTGGGGACTAGCGGGTTGGCGGCCAATGAGCAGTTCTTC
CDR3 protein: CASSVGTSGLAANEQFF

V gene: TRBV28
J gene: TRBJ1-4
clone size: .
D gene: TRBD1
CDR3 DNA: TGTGCCAGCAGTCGGACAGGGTCGGTAGTGGCTAATGAAAAACTGTTTTTT
CDR3 protein: CASSRTGSVVANEKLFF

V gene: TRBV6-5
J gene: TRBJ1-3
clone size: .
D gene: .
CDR3 DNA: TGTGCCAGCAGCAGACATGGGACATACGGAAACACCATATATTTT
CDR3 protein: CASSRHGTYGNTIYF

V gene: TRBV6-6
J gene: TRBJ2-5
clone size: .
D gene: .
CDR3 DNA: TGTGCCAGCAGTTCCAGACGGGGGGCTAGCGAGACCCAGTACTTC
CDR3 protein: CASSSRRGASETQYF

V gene: TRBV13
J gene: TRBJ2-1
clone size: once
D gene: .
CDR3 DNA: TGTGCCAGCAGCTTAGGGTTAACCTACAATGAGCAGTTCTTC
CDR3 protein: CASSLGLTYNEQFF

V gene: TRBV5-6
J gene: TRBJ2-5
clone size: .
D gene: .
CDR3 DNA: TGTGCCAGCAGTCCGGGACTTCAAGAGACCCAGTACTTC
CDR3 protein: CASSPGLQETQYF